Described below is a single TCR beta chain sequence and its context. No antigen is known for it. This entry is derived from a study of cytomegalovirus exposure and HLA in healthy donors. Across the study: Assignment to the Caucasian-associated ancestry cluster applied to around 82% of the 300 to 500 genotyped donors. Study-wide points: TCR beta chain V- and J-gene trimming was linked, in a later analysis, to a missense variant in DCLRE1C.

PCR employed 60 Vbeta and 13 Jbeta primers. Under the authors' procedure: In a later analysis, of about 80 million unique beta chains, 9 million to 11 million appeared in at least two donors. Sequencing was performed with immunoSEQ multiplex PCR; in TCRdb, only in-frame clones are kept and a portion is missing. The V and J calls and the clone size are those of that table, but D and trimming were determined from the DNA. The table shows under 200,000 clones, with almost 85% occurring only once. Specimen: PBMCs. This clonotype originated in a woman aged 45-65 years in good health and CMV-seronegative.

CDR3 residues: CASSPGQGPEAFF. The DNA for the CDR3 is TGTGCCAGCAGTCCCGGACAGGGGCCCGAAGCTTTCTTT. The chain has TRBV27 and TRBJ1-1; 9 bases fit TRBD1. CDR1 and CDR2 (germline): MNHEY, SMNVEV (reference sequence). CDR3 length: 13 residues. V shed 5 bases and J 8 bases; nucleotides not matched to a gene: 6.